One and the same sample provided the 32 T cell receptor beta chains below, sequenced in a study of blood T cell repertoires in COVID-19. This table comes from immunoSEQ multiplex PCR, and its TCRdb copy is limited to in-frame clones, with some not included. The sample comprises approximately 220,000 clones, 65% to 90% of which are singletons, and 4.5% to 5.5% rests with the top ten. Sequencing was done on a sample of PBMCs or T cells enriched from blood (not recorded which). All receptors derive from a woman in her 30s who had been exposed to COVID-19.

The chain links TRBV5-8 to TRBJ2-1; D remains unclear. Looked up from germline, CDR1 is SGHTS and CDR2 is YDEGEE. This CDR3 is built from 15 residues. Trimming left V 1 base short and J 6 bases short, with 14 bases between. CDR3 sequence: CASSLYLLSSNEQFF. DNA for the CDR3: TGTGCCAGCAGCTTGTATTTATTAAGCTCCAATGAGCAGTTCTTC.

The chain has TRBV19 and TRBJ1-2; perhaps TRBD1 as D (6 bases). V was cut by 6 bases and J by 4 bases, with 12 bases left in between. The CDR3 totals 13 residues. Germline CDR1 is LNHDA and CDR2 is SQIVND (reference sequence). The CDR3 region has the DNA TGTGCCAGTAGGGACAGCAACTTCTATGGCTACACCTTC. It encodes CASRDSNFYGYTF.

CDR3 region: CASSDDRGRDGYTF. The CDR3 bases are TGTGCCAGCAGTGACGACAGGGGGCGCGATGGCTACACCTTC. The chain couples TRBV6-1 to TRBJ1-2; 10 bases fit TRBD1. CDR1 is MNHNS and CDR2 is SASEGT in the germline V gene. The V segment lost 3 bases and the J segment 6 bases; nucleotides outside the gene matches: 4. The CDR3 length is 14 residues.

The CDR3 coding sequence is TGTGCCTGGAGACCTTTTACAGGGGTCAATAATTCACCCCTCCACTTT. It is translated as CAWRPFTGVNNSPLHF. The gene calls are TRBV30 and TRBJ1-6; the match to TRBD1 covers 7 bases. The V gene end was trimmed by 3 bases and the J gene end by 5 bases; junction bases not matched to a gene: 10. The germline gives CDR1 GTSNPN, CDR2 SVGIG (reference sequence). The CDR3 is made up of 16 amino acids.

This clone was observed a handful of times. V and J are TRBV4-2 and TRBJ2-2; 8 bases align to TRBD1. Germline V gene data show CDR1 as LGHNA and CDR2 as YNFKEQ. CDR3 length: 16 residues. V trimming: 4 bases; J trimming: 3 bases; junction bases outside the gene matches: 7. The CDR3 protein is CASSPETGADTGELFF. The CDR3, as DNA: TGTGCCAGCAGCCCCGAGACAGGGGCTGACACCGGGGAGCTGTTTTTT.

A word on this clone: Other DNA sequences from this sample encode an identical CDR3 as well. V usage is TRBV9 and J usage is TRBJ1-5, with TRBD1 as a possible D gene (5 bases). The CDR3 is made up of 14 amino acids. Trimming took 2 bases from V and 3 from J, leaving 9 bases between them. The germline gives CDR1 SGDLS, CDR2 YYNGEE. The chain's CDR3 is CASSVGGANQPQHF. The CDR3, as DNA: TGTGCCAGCAGCGTGGGAGGGGCCAATCAGCCCCAGCATTTT. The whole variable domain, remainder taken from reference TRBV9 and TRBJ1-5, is DSGVTQTPKHLITATGQRVTLRCSPRSGDLSVYWYQQSLDQGLQFLIQYYNGEERAKGNILERFSAQQFPDLHSELNLSSLELGDSALYFCASSVGGANQPQHFGDGTRLSIL.

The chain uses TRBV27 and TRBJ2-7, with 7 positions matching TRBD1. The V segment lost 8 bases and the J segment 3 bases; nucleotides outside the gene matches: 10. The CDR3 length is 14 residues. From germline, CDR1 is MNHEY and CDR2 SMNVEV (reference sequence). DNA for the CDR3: TGTGCCAGCGCCCCCCAGGGGGTTGACTACGAGCAGTACTTC. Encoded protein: CASAPQGVDYEQYF.

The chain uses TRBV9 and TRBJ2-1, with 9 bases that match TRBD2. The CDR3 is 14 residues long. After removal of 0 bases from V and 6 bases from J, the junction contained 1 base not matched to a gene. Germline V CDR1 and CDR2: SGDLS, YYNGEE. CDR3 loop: CASSVEAGGNEQFF. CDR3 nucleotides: TGTGCCAGCAGCGTAGAAGCGGGGGGCAATGAGCAGTTCTTC.

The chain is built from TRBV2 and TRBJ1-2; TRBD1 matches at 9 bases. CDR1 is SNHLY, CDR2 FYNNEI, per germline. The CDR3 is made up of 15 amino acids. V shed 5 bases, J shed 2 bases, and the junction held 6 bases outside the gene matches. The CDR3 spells CASSIKGQGNYGYTF. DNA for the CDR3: TGTGCCAGCAGTATAAAGGGACAGGGCAACTATGGCTACACCTTC.

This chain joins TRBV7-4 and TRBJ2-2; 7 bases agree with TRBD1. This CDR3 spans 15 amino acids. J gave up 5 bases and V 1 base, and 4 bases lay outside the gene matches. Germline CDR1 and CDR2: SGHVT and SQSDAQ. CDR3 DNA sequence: TGTGCCAGCAGCTTAGGACAGGGTAAAACCGGGGAGCTGTTTTTT. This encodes CASSLGQGKTGELFF.

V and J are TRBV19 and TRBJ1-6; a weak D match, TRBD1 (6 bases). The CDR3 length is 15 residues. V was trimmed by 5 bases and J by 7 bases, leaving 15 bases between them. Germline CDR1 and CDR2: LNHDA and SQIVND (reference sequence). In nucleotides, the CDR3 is TGTGCCAGTAGTGAGGCGGACAGAGACAATTCACCCCTCCACTTT. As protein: CASSEADRDNSPLHF.

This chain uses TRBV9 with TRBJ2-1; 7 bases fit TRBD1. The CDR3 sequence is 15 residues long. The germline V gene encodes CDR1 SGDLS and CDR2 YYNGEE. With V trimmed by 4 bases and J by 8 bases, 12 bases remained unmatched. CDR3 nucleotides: TGTGCCAGCAGCTATCTCACAGGGGAAGGGGATGAGCAGTTCTTC. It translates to CASSYLTGEGDEQFF.

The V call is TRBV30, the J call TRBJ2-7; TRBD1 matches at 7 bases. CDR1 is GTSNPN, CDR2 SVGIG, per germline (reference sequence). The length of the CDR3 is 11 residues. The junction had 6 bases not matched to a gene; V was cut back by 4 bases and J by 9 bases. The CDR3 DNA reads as TGTGCCTGGATGACAGGGATTGCGCAGTACTTC. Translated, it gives CAWMTGIAQYF.

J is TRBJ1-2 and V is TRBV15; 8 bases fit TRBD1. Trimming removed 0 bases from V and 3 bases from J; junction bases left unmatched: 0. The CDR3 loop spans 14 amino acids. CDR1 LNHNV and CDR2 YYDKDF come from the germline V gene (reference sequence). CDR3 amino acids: CATSRETGDYGYTF. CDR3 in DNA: TGTGCCACCAGCAGAGAGACAGGGGACTATGGCTACACCTTC.

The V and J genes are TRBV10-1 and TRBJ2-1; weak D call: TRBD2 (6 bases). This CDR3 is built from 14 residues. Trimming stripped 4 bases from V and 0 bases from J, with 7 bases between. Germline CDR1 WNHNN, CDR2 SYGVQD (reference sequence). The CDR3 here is CASSVGGSYNEQFF. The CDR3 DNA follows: TGCGCCAGCAGTGTGGGGGGCTCCTACAATGAGCAGTTCTTC.

The CDR3 reads CASSFRRRNTIYF. In nucleotides, the CDR3 is TGTGCCAGCAGTTTCCGCAGGAGAAACACCATATATTTT. The V call is TRBV28, the J call TRBJ1-3; D remains ambiguous. This CDR3 region has 13 residues. Germline CDR1 is MDHEN and CDR2 is SYDVKM. Trimming stripped 3 bases from V and 5 bases from J, with 8 bases between. Filled out from reference TRBV28 and TRBJ1-3, the complete variable domain reads DVKVTQSSRYLVKRTGEKVFLECVQDMDHENMFWYRQDPGLGLRLIYFSYDVKMKEKGDIPEGYSVSREKKERFSLILESASTNQTSMYLCASSFRRRNTIYFGEGSWLTVV.

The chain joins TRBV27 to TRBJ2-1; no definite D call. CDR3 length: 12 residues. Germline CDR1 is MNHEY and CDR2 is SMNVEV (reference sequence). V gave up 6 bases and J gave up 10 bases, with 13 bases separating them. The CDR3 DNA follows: TGTGCCAGCAGCCTGACCGCCGGGGAGCAGTTCTTC. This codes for CASSLTAGEQFF.

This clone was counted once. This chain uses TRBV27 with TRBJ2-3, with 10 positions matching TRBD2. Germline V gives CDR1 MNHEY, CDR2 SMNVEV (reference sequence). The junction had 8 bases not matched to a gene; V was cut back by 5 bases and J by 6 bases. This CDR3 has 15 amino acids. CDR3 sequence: CASSASGGAFDTQYF. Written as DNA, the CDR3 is TGTGCCAGCAGTGCCAGCGGGGGGGCCTTCGATACGCAGTATTTT.

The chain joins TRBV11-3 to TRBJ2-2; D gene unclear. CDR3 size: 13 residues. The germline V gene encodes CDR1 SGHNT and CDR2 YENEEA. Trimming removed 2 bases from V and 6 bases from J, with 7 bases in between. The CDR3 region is CASSLSQSGELFF. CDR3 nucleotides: TGTGCCAGCAGCTTATCACAGTCCGGGGAGCTGTTTTTT.

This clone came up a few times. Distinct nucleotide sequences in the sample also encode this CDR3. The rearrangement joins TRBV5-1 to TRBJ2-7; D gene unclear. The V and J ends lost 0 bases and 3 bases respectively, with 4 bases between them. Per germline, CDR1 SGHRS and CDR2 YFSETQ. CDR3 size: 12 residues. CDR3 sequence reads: CASSLGGYEQYF. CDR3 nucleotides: TGCGCCAGCAGCTTGGGAGGCTACGAGCAGTACTTC.

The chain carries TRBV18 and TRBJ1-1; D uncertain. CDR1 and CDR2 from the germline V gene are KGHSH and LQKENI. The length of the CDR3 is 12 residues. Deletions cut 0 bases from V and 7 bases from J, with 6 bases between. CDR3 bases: TGTGCCAGCTCACCACCCCGGTATGAAGCTTTCTTT. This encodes CASSPPRYEAFF. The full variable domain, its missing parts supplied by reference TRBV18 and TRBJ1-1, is NAGVMQNPRHLVRRRGQEARLRCSPMKGHSHVYWYRQLPEEGLKFMVYLQKENIIDESGMPKERFSAEFPKEGPSILRIQQVVRGDSAAYFCASSPPRYEAFFGQGTRLTVV.

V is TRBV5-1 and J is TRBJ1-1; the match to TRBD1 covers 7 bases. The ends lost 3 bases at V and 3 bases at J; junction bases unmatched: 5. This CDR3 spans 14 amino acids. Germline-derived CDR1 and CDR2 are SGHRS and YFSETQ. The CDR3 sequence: CASSSGQRYTEAFF. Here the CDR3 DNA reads TGCGCCAGCAGCTCGGGACAGAGGTACACTGAAGCTTTCTTT. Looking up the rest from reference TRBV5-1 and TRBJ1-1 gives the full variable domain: KAGVTQTPRYLIKTRGQQVTLSCSPISGHRSVSWYQQTPGQGLQFLFEYFSETQRNKGNFPGRFSGRQFSNSRSEMNVSTLELGDSALYLCASSSGQRYTEAFFGQGTRLTVV.

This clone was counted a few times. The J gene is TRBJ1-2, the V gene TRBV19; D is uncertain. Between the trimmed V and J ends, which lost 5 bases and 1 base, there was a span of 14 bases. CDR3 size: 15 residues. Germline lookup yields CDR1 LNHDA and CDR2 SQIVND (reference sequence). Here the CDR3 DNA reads TGTGCCAGTAGTGGAGTGGTCGAATTTAACTATGGCTACACCTTC. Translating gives CASSGVVEFNYGYTF.

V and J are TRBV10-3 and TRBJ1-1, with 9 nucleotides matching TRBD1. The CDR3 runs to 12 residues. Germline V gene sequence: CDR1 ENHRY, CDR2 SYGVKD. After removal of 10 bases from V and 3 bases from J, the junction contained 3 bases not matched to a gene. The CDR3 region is CATDRGDTEAFF. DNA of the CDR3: TGTGCCACCGACAGGGGGGACACTGAAGCTTTCTTT.

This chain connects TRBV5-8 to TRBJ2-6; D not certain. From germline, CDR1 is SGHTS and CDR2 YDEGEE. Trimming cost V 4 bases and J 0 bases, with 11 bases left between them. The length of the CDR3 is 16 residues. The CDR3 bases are TGTGCCAGCAGCCCCACTAAGGTCTCTGGGGCCAACGTCCTGACTTTC. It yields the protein CASSPTKVSGANVLTF.

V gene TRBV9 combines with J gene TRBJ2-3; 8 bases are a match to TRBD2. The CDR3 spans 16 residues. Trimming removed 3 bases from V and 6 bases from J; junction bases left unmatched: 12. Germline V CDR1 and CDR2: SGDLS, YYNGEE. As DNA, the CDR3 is TGTGCCAGCAGCGCCTACTTAGCGGGGCTAGACGATACGCAGTATTTT. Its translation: CASSAYLAGLDDTQYF. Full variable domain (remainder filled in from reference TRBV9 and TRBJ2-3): DSGVTQTPKHLITATGQRVTLRCSPRSGDLSVYWYQQSLDQGLQFLIQYYNGEERAKGNILERFSAQQFPDLHSELNLSSLELGDSALYFCASSAYLAGLDDTQYFGPGTRLTVL.

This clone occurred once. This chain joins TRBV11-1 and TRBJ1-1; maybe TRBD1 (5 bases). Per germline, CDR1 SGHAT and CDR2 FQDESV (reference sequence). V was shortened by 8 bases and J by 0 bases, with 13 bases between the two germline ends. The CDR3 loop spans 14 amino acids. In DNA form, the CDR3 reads TGTGCCAGCTCACCTCCGGGGGTGAACACTGAAGCTTTCTTT. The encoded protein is CASSPPGVNTEAFF.

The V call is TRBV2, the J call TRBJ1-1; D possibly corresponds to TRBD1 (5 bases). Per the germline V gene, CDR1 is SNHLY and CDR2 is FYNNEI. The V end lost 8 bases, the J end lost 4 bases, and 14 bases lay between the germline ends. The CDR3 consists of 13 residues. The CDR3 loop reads CASSWGVLTEAFF. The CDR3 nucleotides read TGTGCCAGCTCCTGGGGGGTTCTCACTGAAGCTTTCTTT.

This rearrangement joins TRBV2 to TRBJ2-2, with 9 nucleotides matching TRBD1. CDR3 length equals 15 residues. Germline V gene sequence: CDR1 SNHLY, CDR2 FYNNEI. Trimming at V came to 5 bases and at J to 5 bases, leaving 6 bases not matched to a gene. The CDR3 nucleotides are TGTGCCAGCAGTAAGGGACAGGGTGGGACCGGGGAGCTGTTTTTT. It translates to CASSKGQGGTGELFF.

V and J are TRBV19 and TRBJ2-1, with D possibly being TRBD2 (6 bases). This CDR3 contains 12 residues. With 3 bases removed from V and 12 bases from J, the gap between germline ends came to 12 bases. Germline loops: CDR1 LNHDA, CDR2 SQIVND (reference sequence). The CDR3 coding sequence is TGTGCCAGTAGTATTTCCGGGAGTGGGCAGTTCTTC. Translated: CASSISGSGQFF.

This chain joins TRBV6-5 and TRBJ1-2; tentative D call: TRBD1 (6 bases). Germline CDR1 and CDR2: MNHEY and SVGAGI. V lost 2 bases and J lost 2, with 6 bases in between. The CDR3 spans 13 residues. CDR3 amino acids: CASSYDRNYGYTF. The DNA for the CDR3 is TGTGCCAGCAGTTACGACAGGAACTATGGCTACACCTTC.

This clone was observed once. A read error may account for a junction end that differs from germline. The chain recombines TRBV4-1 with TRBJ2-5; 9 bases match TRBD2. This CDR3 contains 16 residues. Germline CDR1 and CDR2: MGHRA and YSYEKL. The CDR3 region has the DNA TGCGCCAGCAGCCAAGCGATTGTTAGGGTAGCGGGGGCCAGTAACTTC. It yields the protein CASSQAIVRVAGASNF.